This T cell receptor beta chain was profiled in a study of control samples from healthy donors and cancer patients. The trim removed 6 bases at V and 4 bases at J, leaving 2 bases unmatched. Per germline, CDR1 LGHDT and CDR2 YNNKEL (reference sequence). The CDR3 totals 13 residues. The method was immunoSEQ multiplex PCR; TCRdb's version includes in-frame clones alone and lacks a portion of them. Of about 160,000 clones in the sample, nearly 96% are singletons; the top ten hold just over 1%. V is TRBV3-1 (or the pseudogene TRBV3-2) and J is TRBJ2-2, with 7 bases aligning to TRBD1. The sample comprised blood. This clonotype originated in a woman in her thirties in good health. The DNA of the CDR3 is TGTGCCAGCAGGGCAGGGGGCACCGGGGAGCTGTTTTTT. This encodes CASRAGGTGELFF.